These 24 T cell receptor beta chains were sequenced from one sample in a study. TCRdb called the 5' RACE reads again in MiXCR, with one record for every CDR3 protein. The repertoire holds approximately 8,700 distinct CDR3 sequences, with roughly a sixth as singletons. The sequenced material came from memory CD4+ T cells sorted from blood. Subset meaning: memory CD4+ T cells, CD4+CD45RO+CD25-. These receptors originate from a female donor with breast cancer.

This clonotype ranks as medium-sized. The rearrangement uses TRBV7-2 and TRBJ1-6, with D perhaps TRBD1 (5 bases). CDR1 is SGHTA, CDR2 FQGNSA, per germline. This CDR3 has 15 residues. V dropped 7 bases and J dropped 7 bases, with 17 bases sitting between them. Here the CDR3 DNA reads TGTGCCAGCACCGAGGTCGGGGGACGGAATTCACCCCTCCACTTT. Residues: CASTEVGGRNSPLHF.

This clonotype occurred many times. The J gene is TRBJ1-5, the V gene TRBV4-1; no firm D call. Germline CDR1 reads MGHRA; CDR2 reads YSYEKL. V was pared by 2 bases and J by 4 bases, with 6 bases between. This CDR3 contains 13 residues. For the CDR3, the DNA is TGCGCCAGCAGCCAATCTCAAAATCAGCCCCAGCATTTT. Translation: CASSQSQNQPQHF.

Regarding this clonotype: This clone may be a read error of a much larger clone one base away. The chain combines TRBV5-4 with TRBJ1-1; 9 bases are a match to TRBD1. The germline CDR1 and CDR2 sequences are SGHNT and YYREEE (reference sequence). The CDR3 runs 16 residues. CDR3 amino acids: CANSFGPQGASTEAFF. As DNA, the CDR3 is TGTGCCAACAGCTTCGGACCACAGGGGGCCAGCACTGAAGCTTTCTTT.

By frequency in the sample, this clonotype is medium-sized. V and J are TRBV6-5 and TRBJ2-1; D possibly corresponds to TRBD1 (6 bases). V was pared by 0 bases and J by 10 bases, with 13 bases between. CDR1 and CDR2 from the germline V gene are MNHEY and SVGAGI. The CDR3 length is 14 residues. In DNA form, the CDR3 reads TGTGCCAGCAGTTACTCGAGGAATAGGGGGGAGCAGTTCTTC. Translated, it gives CASSYSRNRGEQFF.

In its sample, this clonotype is medium-sized. The rearrangement links TRBV9 to TRBJ2-3, with D possibly being TRBD2 (5 bases). The CDR3 sequence is 15 residues long. Germline CDR1 and CDR2: SGDLS and YYNGEE. V lost 0 bases and J 5 bases, leaving 13 bases between the germline ends. The CDR3 nucleotides are TGTGCCAGCAGCGTAGCGGGTGTGGGGAGAGATACGCAGTATTTT. Translated: CASSVAGVGRDTQYF.

This clonotype appeared a few times. This sequence may be a read error, since a much larger clone differs from it by one base. The chain joins TRBV11-1 to TRBJ2-1; D call uncertain. This CDR3 comprises 13 residues. Germline assignment: CDR1 SGHAT and CDR2 FQDESV (reference sequence). The DNA for the CDR3 is TGTGCCAGCAGCGTAGCACTCAGTAATGAGCAGTTCTTC. This codes for CASSVALSNEQFF.

This clonotype was observed many times. The rearrangement uses TRBV6-1 and TRBJ2-7; tentative D call: TRBD1 (6 bases). V lost 5 bases, J lost 7 bases, and 12 bases lay in between. CDR3 length: 12 residues. In germline, CDR1 is MNHNS, CDR2 SASEGT. The CDR3 loop reads CASSIGQTEQYF. CDR3 bases: TGTGCCAGCAGTATTGGACAGACGGAGCAGTACTTC.

The table lists this clonotype with a few counts. This chain joins TRBV5-4 and TRBJ1-5; maybe TRBD1 (5 bases). This CDR3 has 14 residues. Germline lookup yields CDR1 SGHNT and CDR2 YYREEE (reference sequence). V was pared by 2 bases and J by 4 bases, with 10 bases between. The DNA of the CDR3 is TGTGCCAGCAGCTTCGGGGGAGTAAATCAGCCCCAGCATTTT. Translation: CASSFGGVNQPQHF.

This clonotype is judged medium-sized. This rearrangement joins TRBV20-1 to TRBJ1-1; 7 bases line up with TRBD1. This CDR3 comprises 15 residues. In germline, CDR1 is DFQATT, CDR2 SNEGSKA (reference sequence). Trimming cost V 3 bases and J 0 bases; bases outside gene matches: 7. The CDR3, as DNA: TGCAGTGCTAGGCGACCGGGACAGATGAACACTGAAGCTTTCTTT. It is translated as CSARRPGQMNTEAFF.

The table lists this clonotype with a few counts. At one boundary the junction diverges from the germline segment, which might be a read error. This sequence joins TRBV29-1 and TRBJ2-1; 7 bases map to TRBD2. The CDR3 runs 14 residues. Germline CDR1 SQVTM, CDR2 ANQGSEA. Here the CDR3 reads CSVAGGSSYHEQFF. CDR3 nucleotide sequence: TGCAGCGTCGCTGGCGGGAGCTCCTACCATGAGCAGTTCTTC.

This clonotype showed up many times. This sequence joins TRBV30 and TRBJ2-7; a weak D match, TRBD1 (5 bases). From germline, CDR1 is GTSNPN and CDR2 SVGIG (reference sequence). Trimming removed 7 bases from V and 4 bases from J, with 11 bases in between. The CDR3 extends over 11 amino acids. CDR3 sequence: CASQGAYEQYF. CDR3 DNA: TGTGCCTCCCAGGGTGCGTACGAGCAGTACTTC.

A word on this clonotype: A read error may explain this, as a much larger clone is one base away. The chain uses TRBV24-1 and TRBJ2-1; no reliable D call. The V gene's germline CDR1 is KGHDR and CDR2 SFDVKD. CDR3 length equals 14 residues. The DNA of the CDR3 is TGTTCCACCAGTGACCCGTTGACTCCCAATGAGCAGTTCTTC. Translating gives CSTSDPLTPNEQFF.

This clonotype was recorded at least ten times. This chain links TRBV20-1 with TRBJ1-4; TRBD1 might be the D (5 bases). V was cut by 6 bases and J by 7 bases, with 18 bases left in between. CDR3 length equals 14 residues. Germline V lookup: CDR1 DFQATT, CDR2 SNEGSKA (reference sequence). The chain's CDR3 is CSAPFRGGSEKLFF. Written as DNA, the CDR3 is TGCAGTGCCCCCTTTCGGGGGGGTAGTGAAAAACTGTTTTTT.

This clonotype qualifies as medium-sized (0.01 to 0.1%). The chain employs TRBV7-2 and TRBJ1-2; D is unresolved. The germline CDR1 and CDR2 sequences are SGHTA and FQGNSA. This CDR3 region has 13 residues. V gave up 1 base and J gave up 6 bases, with 9 bases separating them. Here the CDR3 DNA reads TGTGCCAGCAGCTTAGGGCAGGAAGATGGCTACACCTTC. Protein product: CASSLGQEDGYTF.

The chain joins TRBV7-8 to TRBJ2-7, with a tentative D call TRBD2 (7 bases). V was pared by 5 bases and J by 4 bases, with 18 bases between. This CDR3 comprises 15 residues. Germline assignment: CDR1 SGHVS and CDR2 FQNEAQ. In DNA form, the CDR3 reads TGTGCCAGCAGCCCGCGACGGGGGGCGCCTTACGAGCAGTACTTC. Translating gives CASSPRRGAPYEQYF. Filled out from reference TRBV7-8 and TRBJ2-7, the complete variable domain reads GAGVSQSPRYKVAKRGQDVALRCDPISGHVSLFWYQQALGQGPEFLTYFQNEAQLDKSGLPSDRFFAERPEGSVSTLKIQRTQQEDSAVYLCASSPRRGAPYEQYFGPGTRLTVT.

This clonotype was observed a few times. The chain carries TRBV5-1 and TRBJ2-7; D uncertain. The V end was cut by 0 bases, the J end by 6 bases, with 16 bases between. The CDR3 consists of 15 residues. The V gene's germline CDR1 is SGHRS and CDR2 YFSETQ. The CDR3 spells CASSLDGHGSPEQYF. The CDR3 bases are TGCGCCAGCAGCTTGGACGGGCACGGCTCACCCGAGCAGTACTTC.

This clonotype has only a few counts. This may stem from a read error, because a much larger clone lies one nucleotide away. This chain links TRBV5-1 with TRBJ2-3; the match to TRBD1 covers 9 bases. Looked up from germline, CDR1 is SGHRS and CDR2 is YFSETQ. This CDR3 has 15 residues. J lost 4 bases, V lost 4 bases, and 7 bases had no gene match. The CDR3 loop is CASSPGDRASDTQYF. The DNA for the CDR3 is TGCGCCAGCAGCCCCGGGGACAGGGCGTCAGATACGCAGTATTTT.

Within the sample, this clonotype is medium-sized. The J gene is TRBJ1-4, the V gene TRBV20-1; D is ambiguous. Per the germline V gene, CDR1 is DFQATT and CDR2 is SNEGSKA (reference sequence). The germline V and J ends were trimmed by 0 bases and 12 bases, with 17 bases remaining between them. The CDR3 spans 14 residues. The chain's CDR3 is CSARDGTAVSQLFF. The CDR3 nucleotides are TGCAGTGCTAGAGATGGTACAGCCGTATCTCAACTGTTTTTT.

Comment on this clonotype: A read error may explain this, as a much larger clone is one base away. This chain links TRBV18 with TRBJ2-7, with 7 bases fitting TRBD1. This CDR3 is built from 15 residues. Germline lookup yields CDR1 KGHSH and CDR2 LQKENI. V gave up 2 bases and J gave up 3 bases; unmatched junction bases: 7. DNA for the CDR3: TGTGCCAGCTCACCAAATTTGGGGACAGTCTACGAGCAGTACTTC. This encodes CASSPNLGTVYEQYF.

Within the sample, this clonotype is medium-sized. The V call is TRBV27, the J call TRBJ1-5; a possible D gene is TRBD1 (5 bases). The CDR3 runs to 13 residues. Germline CDR1 MNHEY, CDR2 SMNVEV (reference sequence). V was cut by 3 bases and J by 8 bases, with 11 bases left in between. In DNA form, the CDR3 reads TGTGCCAGCAGTTTCGCAGGGCCCAAGCCCCAGCATTTT. This gives the protein CASSFAGPKPQHF.

This clonotype is categorized as medium-sized. The chain combines TRBV30 with TRBJ2-7; D unresolved. CDR1 and CDR2 (germline): GTSNPN, SVGIG (reference sequence). This CDR3 is built from 13 residues. Deletions cut 3 bases from V and 3 bases from J, with 12 bases between. The CDR3 sequence is CAWRDPFRYEQYF. The CDR3 coding sequence is TGTGCCTGGAGGGACCCCTTTCGCTACGAGCAGTACTTC.

The sample holds many counts of this clonotype. J is TRBJ2-1 and V is TRBV18; TRBD1 agrees at 8 bases. The V segment lost 3 bases and the J segment 8 bases; nucleotides outside the gene matches: 6. Germline CDR1 and CDR2: KGHSH and LQKENI. The CDR3 totals 14 residues. CDR3 sequence: CASSPWTGSDEQFF. CDR3 bases: TGTGCCAGCTCACCGTGGACAGGGTCCGATGAGCAGTTCTTC.

This clonotype was recorded a few times. This may be a read error: a much more frequent sequence differs by one nucleotide. Lacking the conserved final phenylalanine or tryptophan, this CDR3 likely reflects a read error. This sequence joins TRBV7-2 and TRBJ2-1; weak D call: TRBD2 (6 bases). The CDR3 consists of 16 residues. Germline assignment: CDR1 SGHTA and CDR2 FQGNSA. Trimming shortened V by 5 bases and J by 3 bases, and 17 bases separated the two germline ends. The CDR3 here is CASSPRRGSSYNEQFL. The CDR3 DNA sequence: TGTGCCAGCAGCCCGAGACGGGGGAGTAGCTACAATGAGCAGTTCCTC.

Regarding this clonotype: The CDR3 end shows no conserved phenylalanine or tryptophan, and so a read error is likely. It is unclear where the CDR3 begins or ends on the DNA, so no DNA is shown, and the CDR3 is as TCRdb lists it. This chain links TRBV5-5 with TRBJ1-1; the table's D call, TRBD1, was not checked against the DNA. 15 amino acids form the CDR3, both terminal residues included. Germline-derived CDR1 and CDR2 are SGHKS and YYEKEE (reference sequence). The CDR3: CASSWTLGGHREVFS.